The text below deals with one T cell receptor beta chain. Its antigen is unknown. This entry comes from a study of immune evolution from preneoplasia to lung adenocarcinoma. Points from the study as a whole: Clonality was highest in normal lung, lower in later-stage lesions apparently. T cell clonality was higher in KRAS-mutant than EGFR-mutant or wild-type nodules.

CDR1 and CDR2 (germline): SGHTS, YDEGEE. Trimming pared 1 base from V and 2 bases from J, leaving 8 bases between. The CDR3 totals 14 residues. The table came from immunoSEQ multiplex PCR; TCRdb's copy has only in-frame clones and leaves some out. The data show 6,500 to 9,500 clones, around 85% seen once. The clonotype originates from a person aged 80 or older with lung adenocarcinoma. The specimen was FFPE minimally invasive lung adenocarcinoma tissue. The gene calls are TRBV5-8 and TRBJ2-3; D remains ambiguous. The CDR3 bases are TGTGCCAGCAGCTTGAGCCAATACACAGATACGCAGTATTTT. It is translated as CASSLSQYTDTQYF.